This T cell receptor (beta chain) was sequenced in a study of blood T cell repertoires in COVID-19. Study information: Nucleic acid was either cDNA or gDNA, and it came from T cells, B-cell-depleted T cells, or PBMCs.

A single count supports this clone. Followed over time, Seattle patients had been enrolled while infection was active. Authors' processing steps: Estimation of nucleated cell counts was performed using reference gene primer amplification. Assay used: immunoSEQ multiplex PCR; TCRdb lists only in-frame clones, some missing. V and J calls and clone size follow that table, whereas D and trimming were derived from the DNA. The sample yields approximately 210,000 clones, around 84% seen once. The sequence came from a woman older than 75 with COVID-19, enrolled during active disease. Sequencing was done on a sample of peripheral blood.

CDR3 sequence reads: CASSLAPSGQAGVLTF. The CDR3 nucleotides read TGTGCCAGCAGCCTTGCCCCTTCGGGACAGGCCGGCGTCCTGACTTTC. V is TRBV5-4 and J is TRBJ2-6; 8 bases fit TRBD1. The trim removed 4 bases at V and 12 bases at J, leaving 15 bases unmatched. This CDR3 region has 16 residues. Per the germline V gene, CDR1 is SGHNT and CDR2 is YYREEE (reference sequence).